This TCR beta chain was identified during a study of post-analysis software for immune sequencing data. Background on the study: The study covered relapsing-remitting, secondary progressive and progressive-relapsing courses of multiple sclerosis.

This clonotype was recorded a few times. Antigen unknown. Study conclusions and caveats: There was significantly lower normalized Chao1 diversity in multiple sclerosis patients than in controls. The five TRBV segments detected at higher frequency in patients than in controls included TRBV5-6, TRBV5-1 and TRBV20-1.

Each TCR beta cDNA library carried unique molecular identifiers. From the PCR reads, TCRdb called clonotypes with MiXCR, one entry per CDR3 protein. The data hold more than 450,000 distinct CDR3 sequences, with approximately 34% observed a single time. This CDR3 region has 11 residues. Trimming shortened V by 6 bases and J by 6 bases, and 10 bases separated the two germline ends. Germline lookup yields CDR1 DFQATT and CDR2 SNEGSKA (reference sequence). The J gene is TRBJ2-3, the V gene TRBV20-1; D is unresolved. Sequenced material: blood. This clonotype was sampled from a girl younger than 18 with multiple sclerosis. The CDR3 DNA follows: TGCAGTGCCAGGTTGGGGGATACGCAGTATTTT. The encoded protein is CSARLGDTQYF.